A single sample gave rise to the 25 T cell receptor beta chains below, sequenced in a study of technical replicates of blood from several donors. Assay: immunoSEQ multiplex PCR; the TCRdb copy retains only in-frame clones and omits some. The data hold about 82,000 clones, with 96% observed a single time. Sequenced sample: T cells isolated from PBMCs. All receptors derive from a human donor in good health.

The chain has TRBV5-6 and TRBJ1-2, with D unresolved. The CDR3 runs 15 residues. CDR1 is SGHDT, CDR2 YYEEEE, per germline. V was shortened by 3 bases and J by 2 bases, with 14 bases between the two germline ends. The CDR3 protein is CASSYHREPNYGYTF. The CDR3 DNA is TGTGCCAGCAGCTACCATAGGGAGCCCAACTATGGCTACACCTTC.

The chain is built from TRBV7-3 and TRBJ1-1; D gene unclear. CDR1 and CDR2 (germline): SGHTA, FQGTGA. The germline V and J ends were trimmed by 1 base and 0 bases, with 12 bases remaining between them. The CDR3 totals 16 residues. The CDR3 DNA reads as TGTGCCAGCAGCTTAAGTCTTTGGGCAGTGAACACTGAAGCTTTCTTT. Encoded protein: CASSLSLWAVNTEAFF.

The CDR3 region is CAISTGLAGVTYSYNEQFF. As DNA, the CDR3 is TGTGCCATCAGTACGGGACTAGCGGGAGTGACCTATTCCTACAATGAGCAGTTCTTC. The V and J genes are TRBV10-3 and TRBJ2-1; 14 positions match TRBD2. CDR3 length equals 19 residues. Losses at the gene ends were 5 bases for V and 1 base for J; bases not matched to a gene: 10. Per germline, CDR1 ENHRY and CDR2 SYGVKD.

This rearrangement joins TRBV5-1 to TRBJ2-1; D may be TRBD1 (5 bases). Germline V gene sequence: CDR1 SGHRS, CDR2 YFSETQ. V was clipped by 3 bases and J by 8 bases, with 9 bases between them. The CDR3 consists of 12 residues. CDR3 nucleotide sequence: TGCGCCAGCAGCTCAGGGTGGGATGAGCAGTTCTTC. This gives the protein CASSSGWDEQFF.

This clone was recorded once. The gene calls are TRBV6-5 and TRBJ2-2; 7 bases match TRBD1. The CDR3 runs to 14 residues. After removal of 10 bases from V and 1 base from J, the junction contained 6 bases not matched to a gene. CDR1 and CDR2 from the germline V gene are MNHEY and SVGAGI. CDR3 DNA: TGTGCCACCAACCGGGACAGGAACACCGGGGAGCTGTTTTTT. This gives the protein CATNRDRNTGELFF.

V gene TRBV10-3 combines with J gene TRBJ2-7; TRBD2 matches 9 bases. V shed 5 bases and J 3 bases; nucleotides not matched to a gene: 5. Per the germline V gene, CDR1 is ENHRY and CDR2 is SYGVKD. The CDR3 has 14 residues. CDR3 coding DNA: TGTGCCATCAGTTCTAGCGGGGCTTACTACGAGCAGTACTTC. Translation: CAISSSGAYYEQYF.

The rearrangement uses TRBV7-2 and TRBJ1-2; D possibly corresponds to TRBD1 (5 bases). The CDR3 runs 15 residues. Trimming removed 3 bases from V and 2 bases from J, with 13 bases in between. The germline V gene has CDR1 SGHTA and CDR2 FQGNSA. CDR3 nucleotide sequence: TGTGCCAGCAGCTTGGGTTTGGCAGGGAACTATGGCTACACCTTC. This translates into CASSLGLAGNYGYTF.

This clone was detected once. V usage is TRBV30 and J usage is TRBJ2-5; D uncertain. The CDR3 contains 12 residues. V was pared by 0 bases and J by 5 bases, with 7 bases between. The germline gives CDR1 GTSNPN, CDR2 SVGIG (reference sequence). The CDR3 nucleotides read TGTGCCTGGAGTGTATTCTATGAGACCCAGTACTTC. Protein: CAWSVFYETQYF.

J is TRBJ2-1 and V is TRBV5-4; 10 bases map to TRBD2. The ends lost 2 bases at V and 3 bases at J; junction bases unmatched: 2. The CDR3 sequence is 15 residues long. CDR1 is SGHNT and CDR2 is YYREEE in the germline V gene (reference sequence). This CDR3 reads CASSFIAGGYNEQFF. DNA of the CDR3: TGTGCCAGCAGCTTTATAGCGGGAGGCTACAATGAGCAGTTCTTC.

This chain links TRBV27 with TRBJ2-4; possible D gene TRBD1, 5 bases. Germline lookup yields CDR1 MNHEY and CDR2 SMNVEV (reference sequence). The CDR3 is 17 amino acids. Trimming pared 2 bases from V and 0 bases from J, leaving 14 bases between. For the CDR3, the DNA is TGTGCCAGCAGTTTAAACGCAGGGATGATAGCCAAAAACATTCAGTACTTC. This codes for CASSLNAGMIAKNIQYF.

The chain employs TRBV29-1 and TRBJ2-7; 7 bases map to TRBD2. Germline V gene sequence: CDR1 SQVTM, CDR2 ANQGSEA. V was pared by 2 bases and J by 3 bases, with 4 bases of the junction left unmatched. This CDR3 has 13 amino acids. The CDR3 region is CSVELTSSYEQYF. For the CDR3, the DNA is TGCAGCGTTGAATTGACTAGCAGCTACGAGCAGTACTTC.

The rearrangement joins TRBV19 to TRBJ2-7; TRBD2 is a possible D gene (5 bases). The CDR3 totals 14 residues. In germline, CDR1 is LNHDA, CDR2 SQIVND (reference sequence). Trimming removed 4 bases from V and 4 bases from J, with 14 bases in between. CDR3 sequence (DNA): TGTGCCAGTAGTACCTCCGGACTCGATTACGAGCAGTACTTC. This translates into CASSTSGLDYEQYF.

This clone was counted only a few times. The gene calls are TRBV27 and TRBJ2-1, with unresolved D. This CDR3 region has 14 residues. Germline V lookup: CDR1 MNHEY, CDR2 SMNVEV (reference sequence). The V end lost 3 bases, the J end lost 6 bases, and 12 bases lay between the germline ends. CDR3 sequence: CASSFRVSVNEQFF. CDR3 nucleotides: TGTGCCAGCAGTTTTCGCGTTAGTGTCAATGAGCAGTTCTTC.

Worth noting for this clone: Germline is not matched at one junction end, which may reflect a read error. This sequence joins TRBV5-5 and TRBJ2-7; D ambiguous. This CDR3 contains 11 residues. Germline CDR1 reads SGHKS; CDR2 reads YYEKEE (reference sequence). This chain's CDR3 is CASSLGYFRHF. In DNA, the CDR3 is TGTGCCAGCAGCTTGGGCTATTTTCGCCACTTC.

This chain connects TRBV6-5 to TRBJ2-3; tentative D call: TRBD2 (6 bases). From germline, CDR1 is MNHEY and CDR2 SVGAGI. This CDR3 comprises 16 residues. Trimming removed 3 bases from V and 2 bases from J, with 15 bases in between. This chain's CDR3 is CASSYSSGLTTDTQYF. The CDR3 region has the DNA TGTGCCAGCAGTTATTCATCGGGACTGACCACAGATACGCAGTATTTT.

The chain recombines TRBV2 with TRBJ1-1; no definite D call. This CDR3 is built from 15 residues. V was pared by 0 bases and J by 2 bases, with 10 bases between. CDR1 SNHLY and CDR2 FYNNEI come from the germline V gene. In DNA, the CDR3 is TGTGCCAGCAGTGAAGCAAATACAGTAAACACTGAAGCTTTCTTT. It yields the protein CASSEANTVNTEAFF.

This chain links TRBV2 with TRBJ2-7, with 12 bases identical to TRBD2. V dropped 8 bases and J dropped 0; count of bases not matched to a gene: 11. There are 17 residues in the CDR3. CDR1 is SNHLY, CDR2 FYNNEI, per germline. In nucleotides, the CDR3 is TGTGCCAGCCAAGTTAGGCTAGCGGGAGGGGTCTCCTACGAGCAGTACTTC. It encodes CASQVRLAGGVSYEQYF. The full variable domain, rest sourced from reference TRBV2 and TRBJ2-7, is EPEVTQTPSHQVTQMGQEVILRCVPISNHLYFYWYRQILGQKVEFLVSFYNNEISEKSEIFDDQFSVERPDGSNFTLKIRSTKLEDSAMYFCASQVRLAGGVSYEQYFGPGTRLTVT.

The chain recombines TRBV19 with TRBJ1-2, with D perhaps TRBD1 (5 bases). V was cut by 2 bases and J by 6 bases, with 16 bases left in between. Germline V lookup: CDR1 LNHDA, CDR2 SQIVND (reference sequence). CDR3 size: 15 residues. In DNA form, the CDR3 reads TGTGCCAGTAGTATACGGTCGCCAGGGCTCAATGGCTACACCTTC. This codes for CASSIRSPGLNGYTF. The variable domain in full, completed from reference TRBV19 and TRBJ1-2, reads DGGITQSPKYLFRKEGQNVTLSCEQNLNHDAMYWYRQDPGQGLRLIYYSQIVNDFQKGDIAEGYSVSREKKESFPLTVTSAQKNPTAFYLCASSIRSPGLNGYTFGSGTRLTVV.

The chain is built from TRBV28 and TRBJ2-7, with a weak D call TRBD1 (6 bases). V shed 2 bases and J shed 2 bases, with 7 bases lying between them. Germline CDR1 reads MDHEN; CDR2 reads SYDVKM. The CDR3 consists of 13 residues. The CDR3 DNA is TGTGCCAGCAGTTTAGGGACAACCTACGAGCAGTACTTC. Translation: CASSLGTTYEQYF.

This clone was detected once. The chain has TRBV2 and TRBJ1-4; 7 bases are shared with TRBD1. Germline V gene data show CDR1 as SNHLY and CDR2 as FYNNEI. The CDR3 loop spans 16 amino acids. V was pared by 8 bases and J by 3 bases, with 12 bases of the junction left unmatched. This chain's CDR3 is CASRPSLGTANEKLFF. The CDR3 DNA follows: TGTGCCAGCCGACCCAGTTTAGGGACAGCTAATGAAAAACTGTTTTTT.

The chain employs TRBV5-1 and TRBJ2-7, with 7 bases matching TRBD1. Germline V gene data show CDR1 as SGHRS and CDR2 as YFSETQ. Trimming took 4 bases from V and 5 from J; bases not matched to a gene: 12. CDR3 length: 15 amino acids. This chain's CDR3 is CASSRGQVLLNEQYF. Written as DNA, the CDR3 is TGCGCCAGCAGCCGCGGACAGGTTCTTCTCAACGAGCAGTACTTC.

This clone was recorded only once. The chain couples TRBV7-2 to TRBJ1-2; D gene ambiguous. The length of the CDR3 is 15 residues. Germline V CDR1 and CDR2: SGHTA, FQGNSA. Trimming pared 1 base from V and 4 bases from J, leaving 13 bases between. CDR3: CASSLVRGSSYGYTF. The CDR3 nucleotides read TGTGCCAGCAGCTTAGTACGGGGTAGTAGCTATGGCTACACCTTC.

The gene calls are TRBV6-6 and TRBJ1-5; a possible D gene is TRBD1 (6 bases). Deletions cut 3 bases from V and 10 bases from J, with 19 bases between. CDR1 and CDR2 from the germline V gene are MNHNY and SVGAGI (reference sequence). The CDR3 is 15 residues long. CDR3 DNA: TGTGCCAGCAGTTATTCGCCGGGACACGGAAAACCCCAGCATTTT. Translated: CASSYSPGHGKPQHF.

The rearrangement uses TRBV9 and TRBJ2-7; TRBD2 might be the D (6 bases). Deletions cut 3 bases from V and 6 bases from J, with 16 bases between. There are 14 residues in the CDR3. Germline assignment: CDR1 SGDLS and CDR2 YYNGEE. CDR3 DNA sequence: TGTGCCAGCAGCGAGACTAGTCTCCTCTCCGAGCAGTACTTC. Translating gives CASSETSLLSEQYF.

The chain links TRBV7-9 to TRBJ1-2; TRBD1 matches at 10 bases. J was trimmed by 3 bases and V by 1 base; bases with no gene match: 2. This CDR3 is 15 amino acids long. Germline CDR1 reads SEHNR; CDR2 reads FQNEAQ (reference sequence). In nucleotides, the CDR3 is TGTGCCAGCAGCTTAGGCGGACAGGGGGACTATGGCTACACCTTC. Amino acid sequence: CASSLGGQGDYGYTF.